These 31 T cell receptor beta chains came from one sample sequenced in a study of early T cells in non-severe SARS-CoV-2 infection. TCRdb re-derived calls from the 5' RACE reads in MiXCR, one entry per CDR3 protein. The sample contains about 48,000 distinct CDR3 sequences, 5% to 5.5% of which appear only once. The sequencing used whole blood, collected at baseline. These receptors came from an adult who was a healthcare worker with PCR-confirmed SARS-CoV-2 infection or an uninfected control (not recorded which).

This clonotype appeared many times. The chain combines TRBV20-1 with TRBJ2-6; no definite D call. With 6 bases removed from V and 0 bases from J, the gap between germline ends came to 21 bases. The CDR3 runs 18 residues. Germline assignment: CDR1 DFQATT and CDR2 SNEGSKA (reference sequence). Here the CDR3 DNA reads TGCAGTGCATCCCTTGACTCCGGTTCTGCCTCTGGGGCCAACGTCCTGACTTTC. The encoded protein is CSASLDSGSASGANVLTF.

Concerning this clonotype: A clone one base away is much larger, so this may be a read error. This chain uses TRBV2 with TRBJ1-4; D possibly corresponds to TRBD1 (6 bases). The CDR3 length is 11 residues. Germline lookup yields CDR1 SNHLY and CDR2 FYNNEI. The CDR3 coding sequence is TGTGCCAGCATGGGGGGGCGAGGACTGCTTTTT. Translation: CASMGGRGLLF.

The sample holds many counts of this clonotype. This chain connects TRBV12-3 or TRBV12-4 to TRBJ1-1, with 9 bases that match TRBD1. V shed 3 bases and J 7 bases; nucleotides not matched to a gene: 6. The CDR3 loop spans 14 amino acids. The CDR3 loop reads CASSLGDRDGEAFF. The CDR3 DNA follows: TGTGCCAGCAGTTTGGGGGACAGGGACGGTGAAGCTTTCTTT.

This clonotype was observed many times. The genes are TRBV11-2 and TRBJ2-5; a possible D gene is TRBD1 (6 bases). The CDR3 totals 14 residues. Trimming took off 1 base at V and 5 bases at J, with 11 bases between the two ends. CDR1 SGHAT and CDR2 FQNNGV come from the germline V gene. The CDR3 DNA reads as TGTGCCAGCAGCTTAGGGGGGCCGGAGGAGACCCAGTACTTC. Protein sequence: CASSLGGPEETQYF.

This clonotype has only a few counts. The DNA for the CDR3 is TGTGCCAGCAGTCTTCCAGGCTTAGGTCTGTACTTC. This codes for CASSLPGLGLYF. V and J are TRBV2 and TRBJ2-7; no clear D gene. Germline CDR1 and CDR2: SNHLY and FYNNEI. CDR3 length: 12 residues. The ends were cut back, 5 bases at V and 12 bases at J, with 17 bases in the middle.

This clonotype was counted at least ten times. DNA of the CDR3: TGCGCCAGCAGCACACAGGGGAACGAGCAGTACTTC. This codes for CASSTQGNEQYF. This chain links TRBV5-1 with TRBJ2-7, with TRBD1 matching 7 bases. Germline V lookup: CDR1 SGHRS, CDR2 YFSETQ. V trimming: 4 bases; J trimming: 5 bases; junction bases outside the gene matches: 3. CDR3 size: 12 residues.

The chain joins TRBV5-1 to TRBJ1-1; D remains ambiguous. This CDR3 has 14 amino acids. From germline, CDR1 is SGHRS and CDR2 YFSETQ. Trimming shortened V by 2 bases and J by 8 bases, and 16 bases separated the two germline ends. CDR3 region: CASSLWAGEREAFF. CDR3 sequence (DNA): TGCGCCAGCAGCTTATGGGCAGGCGAGAGGGAAGCTTTCTTT.

Points on this clonotype: Since a much larger clone is just one base distant, this may be a read error. The V and J genes are TRBV5-1 and TRBJ2-7, with 7 bases fitting TRBD1. V lost 4 bases, J lost 5 bases, and 21 bases stayed unmatched. The CDR3 spans 18 residues. Germline V gene sequence: CDR1 SGHRS, CDR2 YFSETQ. The CDR3 sequence: CASSEYPIGTEGVDEQYF. CDR3 DNA sequence: TGCGCCAGCAGCGAATACCCAATCGGGACAGAGGGTGTCGACGAGCAGTACTTC. Filled out from reference TRBV5-1 and TRBJ2-7, the complete variable domain reads KAGVTQTPRYLIKTRGQQVTLSCSPISGHRSVSWYQQTPGQGLQFLFEYFSETQRNKGNFPGRFSGRQFSNSRSEMNVSTLELGDSALYLCASSEYPIGTEGVDEQYFGPGTRLTVT.

This rearrangement joins TRBV29-1 to TRBJ2-1; D remains ambiguous. The CDR3 is 14 amino acids. Trimming shortened V by 7 bases and J by 0 bases, and 13 bases separated the two germline ends. CDR1 and CDR2 from the germline V gene are SQVTM and ANQGSEA. The DNA for the CDR3 is TGCAGCGCACCGGTGAGTAGCTCCTACAATGAGCAGTTCTTC. This codes for CSAPVSSSYNEQFF.

In its sample, this clonotype was seen many times. The chain uses TRBV20-1 and TRBJ2-1, with 13 bases fitting TRBD2. V was clipped by 1 base and J by 1 base; unmatched bases: 10. Per germline, CDR1 DFQATT and CDR2 SNEGSKA (reference sequence). The CDR3 totals 19 residues. Written as DNA, the CDR3 is TGCAGTGCTAGAGGCCTGGGACTAGCGGGAAGGCATTCCTACAATGAGCAGTTCTTC. Encoded protein: CSARGLGLAGRHSYNEQFF.

This clonotype was seen ten or more times. The chain is built from TRBV19 and TRBJ2-1; TRBD2 agrees at 16 bases. The CDR3 has 18 residues. The V segment lost 6 bases and the J segment 1 base; nucleotides outside the gene matches: 6. Germline V gene sequence: CDR1 LNHDA, CDR2 SQIVND (reference sequence). The CDR3 spells CASSKGTSGRASYNEQFF. The CDR3 bases are TGTGCCAGTAGCAAGGGGACTAGCGGGAGGGCATCCTACAATGAGCAGTTCTTC.

This chain links TRBV20-1 with TRBJ2-7, with unresolved D. The V gene lost 1 base and the J gene lost 0 bases, with 10 bases spanning the gap. This CDR3 is 14 amino acids long. The germline gives CDR1 DFQATT, CDR2 SNEGSKA (reference sequence). The CDR3 DNA sequence: TGCAGTGCTAGAGGAGGATTCGGCTCCTACGAGCAGTACTTC. It yields the protein CSARGGFGSYEQYF.

This clonotype was detected only a few times. The V call is TRBV3-1, the J call TRBJ2-5, with 9 positions matching TRBD2. In germline, CDR1 is LGHDT, CDR2 YNNKEL (reference sequence). CDR3 length: 15 residues. Germline trimming cut 4 bases from V and 3 bases from J; bases unmatched to any gene: 6. Here the CDR3 reads CASSPPRLAEETQYF. CDR3 coding DNA: TGTGCCAGCAGCCCTCCGAGACTAGCGGAAGAGACCCAGTACTTC.

In its sample, this clonotype was seen a few times. This chain uses TRBV6-5 with TRBJ2-3, with 8 bases that match TRBD2. The V segment lost 3 bases and the J segment 0 bases; nucleotides outside the gene matches: 2. Per the germline V gene, CDR1 is MNHEY and CDR2 is SVGAGI. The CDR3 loop spans 15 amino acids. DNA for the CDR3: TGTGCCAGCAGTTATAGCGGGATTAGCACAGATACGCAGTATTTT. This translates into CASSYSGISTDTQYF.

The CDR3 DNA reads as TGTGCCAGCAGCGACAGGGGGGAAATCACCGGGGAGCTGTTTTTT. Protein product: CASSDRGEITGELFF. The chain joins TRBV12-3 or TRBV12-4 to TRBJ2-2, with 9 bases matching TRBD1. The J segment lost 4 bases and the V segment lost 6 bases, leaving 6 bases of the junction unmatched. The CDR3 loop spans 15 amino acids.

This clonotype was counted ten times or more. J is TRBJ2-2 and V is TRBV10-3, with a weak D call TRBD1 (6 bases). The CDR3 sequence is 16 residues long. Trimming removed 8 bases from V and 0 bases from J, with 16 bases in between. CDR1 is ENHRY and CDR2 is SYGVKD in the germline V gene. CDR3 DNA: TGTGCCATCTCCTCTGGAGGACAGACGAACACCGGGGAGCTGTTTTTT. The encoded protein is CAISSGGQTNTGELFF.

This clonotype turned up a few times. The chain employs TRBV3-1 and TRBJ2-7; D may be TRBD1 or TRBD2 (5 bases each). In germline, CDR1 is LGHDT, CDR2 YNNKEL (reference sequence). This CDR3 region has 13 residues. V was pared by 0 bases and J by 11 bases, with 14 bases between. CDR3 nucleotide sequence: TGTGCCAGCAGCCAAGATGAGGGGTCTAAGGAGTACTTC. Translating it yields CASSQDEGSKEYF.

This clonotype was seen at least ten times. The V gene is TRBV10-3, the J gene TRBJ2-1, with D tentatively TRBD2 (5 bases). Germline CDR1 is ENHRY and CDR2 is SYGVKD. The CDR3 has 14 amino acids. V was shortened by 6 bases and J by 4 bases, with 13 bases between the two germline ends. The CDR3: CAIRRVGEYNEQFF. DNA for the CDR3: TGTGCCATCAGGCGGGTAGGTGAATACAATGAGCAGTTCTTC.

A few counts support this clonotype. This chain joins TRBV12-3 or TRBV12-4 and TRBJ2-4; no clear D gene. The CDR3 is 14 amino acids. The germline V and J ends were trimmed by 2 bases and 1 base, with 6 bases remaining between them. The CDR3: CASSLSGAKNIQYF. Written as DNA, the CDR3 is TGTGCCAGCAGTTTATCCGGGGCCAAAAACATTCAGTACTTC.

This clonotype appeared a few times. This chain joins TRBV29-1 and TRBJ1-5; 7 nucleotides agree with TRBD1. V dropped 4 bases and J dropped 3; count of bases not matched to a gene: 9. In germline, CDR1 is SQVTM, CDR2 ANQGSEA. This CDR3 region has 15 residues. Here the CDR3 reads CSVATGDGNNQPQHF. CDR3 bases: TGCAGCGTTGCCACAGGGGATGGAAACAATCAGCCCCAGCATTTT.

The table lists this clonotype with many counts. The chain has TRBV27 and TRBJ1-2; 8 nucleotides agree with TRBD1. This CDR3 has 12 amino acids. Germline V gene sequence: CDR1 MNHEY, CDR2 SMNVEV (reference sequence). The J segment lost 7 bases and the V segment lost 5 bases, leaving 3 bases of the junction unmatched. The chain's CDR3 is CASSQGAAGYTF. CDR3 nucleotide sequence: TGTGCCAGCAGTCAGGGGGCTGCTGGCTACACCTTC.

This clonotype was counted at least ten times. The chain combines TRBV5-1 with TRBJ2-5; 8 nucleotides line up with TRBD1. This CDR3 comprises 14 residues. The ends lost 4 bases at V and 2 bases at J; junction bases unmatched: 4. Germline V CDR1 and CDR2: SGHRS, YFSETQ. The CDR3: CASSPRTGQETQYF. As DNA, the CDR3 is TGCGCCAGCAGCCCCAGGACAGGGCAAGAGACCCAGTACTTC.

The chain couples TRBV4-1 to TRBJ2-2, with 7 bases matching TRBD2. J lost 4 bases, V lost 1 base, and 9 bases had no gene match. Per germline, CDR1 MGHRA and CDR2 YSYEKL. CDR3 length equals 17 residues. The CDR3 sequence is CASSQALGGSGTGELFF. The CDR3 nucleotides read TGCGCCAGCAGCCAAGCGCTGGGCGGGAGTGGCACCGGGGAGCTGTTTTTT.

Many counts were recorded for this clonotype. The chain carries TRBV12-3 or TRBV12-4 and TRBJ2-1; 7 bases are a match to TRBD2. The ends lost 1 base at V and 4 bases at J; junction bases unmatched: 4. The length of the CDR3 is 15 residues. CDR3 nucleotides: TGTGCCAGCAGTTTAGGCAGCGGGACTTACAATGAGCAGTTCTTC. Its protein is CASSLGSGTYNEQFF.

This clonotype was observed at least ten times. V usage is TRBV11-2 and J usage is TRBJ2-5; tentatively, D is TRBD1 or TRBD2 (5 bases each). Trimming removed 5 bases from V and 3 bases from J, with 10 bases in between. This CDR3 region has 13 residues. Germline V CDR1 and CDR2: SGHAT, FQNNGV. The CDR3 DNA follows: TGTGCCAGCAGCCCTATGGGGGAAGAGACCCAGTACTTC. Its translation is CASSPMGEETQYF.

At least ten counts were recorded for this clonotype. The chain recombines TRBV20-1 with TRBJ2-5; D not certain. The V end was cut by 5 bases, the J end by 0 bases, with 4 bases between. CDR1 is DFQATT, CDR2 SNEGSKA, per germline (reference sequence). CDR3 length: 11 residues. CDR3 nucleotide sequence: TGCAGTGCTCAGTACCAAGAGACCCAGTACTTC. This codes for CSAQYQETQYF.

This clonotype showed up many times. V usage is TRBV12-3 or TRBV12-4 and J usage is TRBJ2-2; D remains unclear. V was pared by 6 bases and J by 0 bases, with 14 bases between. The CDR3 length is 16 residues. The CDR3 DNA follows: TGTGCCAGCAGCCGCCTCCGGTTAGCGAACACCGGGGAGCTGTTTTTT. This sequence encodes CASSRLRLANTGELFF.

In this sample, this clonotype turned up many times. V and J are TRBV30 and TRBJ2-1, with D tentatively TRBD1 (5 bases). V was cut by 8 bases and J by 2 bases, with 13 bases left in between. This CDR3 has 13 residues. Germline V gene lookup returns CDR1 GTSNPN and CDR2 SVGIG (reference sequence). CDR3 amino acids: CARQGSPYNEQFF. The CDR3 DNA follows: TGTGCCCGTCAGGGAAGTCCCTACAATGAGCAGTTCTTC.

The chain employs TRBV6-6 and TRBJ1-3; D is perhaps TRBD1 (6 bases). Germline V gives CDR1 MNHNY, CDR2 SVGAGI (reference sequence). This CDR3 spans 14 amino acids. With 6 bases removed from V and 5 bases from J, the gap between germline ends came to 14 bases. In DNA, the CDR3 is TGTGCCAGCAGCCGCCGGGACAATAGAAACACCATATATTTT. Translation gives CASSRRDNRNTIYF.

CDR3 loop: CASSLGEFFEAFF. CDR3 sequence (DNA): TGCGCCAGCAGCCTAGGGGAATTCTTTGAAGCTTTCTTT. The rearrangement joins TRBV5-1 to TRBJ1-1, with D maybe TRBD1 (5 bases). From germline, CDR1 is SGHRS and CDR2 YFSETQ. Trimming removed 4 bases from V and 7 bases from J, with 14 bases in between. CDR3 length: 13 amino acids.

This clonotype was picked up many times. The chain recombines TRBV12-3 or TRBV12-4 with TRBJ2-1; D gene ambiguous. V gave up 8 bases and J gave up 6 bases, with 8 bases separating them. The CDR3 is 11 amino acids. CDR3 sequence: CASGPPNEQFF. CDR3 coding DNA: TGTGCCAGCGGACCCCCCAATGAGCAGTTCTTC.